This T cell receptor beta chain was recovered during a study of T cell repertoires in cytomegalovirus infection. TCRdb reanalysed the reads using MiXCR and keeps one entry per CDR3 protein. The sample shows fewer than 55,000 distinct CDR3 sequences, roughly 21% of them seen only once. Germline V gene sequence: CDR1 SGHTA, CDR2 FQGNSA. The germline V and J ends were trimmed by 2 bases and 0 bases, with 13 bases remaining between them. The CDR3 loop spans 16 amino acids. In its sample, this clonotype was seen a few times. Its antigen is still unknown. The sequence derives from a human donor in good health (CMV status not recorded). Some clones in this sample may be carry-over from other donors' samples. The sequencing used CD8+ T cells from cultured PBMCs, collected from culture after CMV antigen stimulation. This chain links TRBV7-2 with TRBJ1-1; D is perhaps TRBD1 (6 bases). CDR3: CASSLPPGAVNTEAFF. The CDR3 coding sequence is TGTGCCAGCAGCTTACCCCCAGGGGCAGTGAACACTGAAGCTTTCTTT.